The next 26 T cell receptor beta chains were all read from a single sample in a study of regulatory T cells in long-lasting Graves disease. Through Arm-PCR of CDR3 regions and iRepertoire HTBI primers, TCR beta libraries were built. A single record per CDR3 protein comes from TCRdb applying MiXCR to the multiplex PCR reads. The data contain 650,000 to 700,000 distinct CDR3 sequences, approximately 29% of them singletons. The time point denotes: persistent/refractory GD, antithyroid drugs over 5 years with positive TRAb. The TCR library was made from RNA extracted from PBMCs. The sample was peripheral blood mononuclear cells (PBMCs), taken when the disease was refractory, from a patient treated with antithyroid drugs. The receptors were gathered from a female donor with Graves disease.

In this sample, this clonotype turned up a few times. The V call is TRBV20-1, the J call TRBJ2-7; TRBD2 matches 9 bases. The CDR3 is 13 residues long. Germline trimming cut 4 bases from V and 4 bases from J; bases unmatched to any gene: 5. CDR1 DFQATT and CDR2 SNEGSKA come from the germline V gene (reference sequence). This CDR3 reads CSAISGREYEQYF. DNA for the CDR3: TGCAGTGCTATTAGCGGGAGAGAGTACGAGCAGTACTTC.

This clonotype turned up a few times. CDR3: CSVYLMGQGDTEAFF. The DNA for the CDR3 is TGCAGCGTCTACCTGATGGGACAGGGGGACACTGAAGCTTTCTTT. This sequence joins TRBV29-1 and TRBJ1-1, with 11 bases matching TRBD1. V was pared by 6 bases and J by 3 bases, with 9 bases of the junction left unmatched. Germline CDR1 and CDR2: SQVTM and ANQGSEA. The CDR3 consists of 15 residues.

The chain recombines TRBV25-1 with TRBJ1-1, with no clear D. CDR1 is MGHDK and CDR2 is SYGVNS in the germline V gene. This CDR3 contains 13 residues. The V end lost 5 bases, the J end lost 4 bases, and 11 bases lay between the germline ends. The CDR3 region has the DNA TGTGCCAGCAGTACACCCCCCGGCACTGAAGCTTTCTTT. This gives the protein CASSTPPGTEAFF.

This chain links TRBV6-1 with TRBJ2-7; TRBD2 might be the D (5 bases). This CDR3 comprises 15 residues. V gave up 3 bases and J gave up 3 bases, with 15 bases separating them. Germline CDR1 and CDR2: MNHNS and SASEGT. Here the CDR3 reads CASSETTQRLYEQYF. DNA of the CDR3: TGTGCCAGCAGTGAGACAACCCAGCGGCTCTACGAGCAGTACTTC.

The chain uses TRBV6-2 or TRBV6-3 and TRBJ1-6, with TRBD1 as a possible D gene (5 bases). The V end lost 0 bases, the J end lost 8 bases, and 11 bases lay between the germline ends. The CDR3 runs to 15 residues. Germline V gene sequence: CDR1 MNHEY, CDR2 SVGEGT. The DNA of the CDR3 is TGTGCCAGCAGTTACTCCCGGGGCGTCGATTCACCCCTCCACTTT. The encoded protein is CASSYSRGVDSPLHF.

The chain joins TRBV30 to TRBJ2-5, with unresolved D. The last part of the DNA fits TRBJ2-1 better; the J call may be wrong. CDR3 length: 10 residues. Germline V CDR1 and CDR2: GTSNPN, SVGIG (reference sequence). The CDR3 coding sequence is TGTGCCTGGAGTGTAAATGAGCAGTTCTTC. This codes for CAWSVNEQFF.

The chain is built from TRBV12-3 or TRBV12-4 and TRBJ2-7; D may be TRBD1 (6 bases). This CDR3 has 14 amino acids. Trimming left V 7 bases short and J 1 base short, with 14 bases between. CDR3 DNA sequence: TGTGCCAGCATGGCGGGCAGGGGATCCTACGAGCAGTACTTC. This translates into CASMAGRGSYEQYF.

For the CDR3, the DNA is TGCAGTGCTAGAGATGGGGGGATGATATACAATGAGCAGTTCTTC. The encoded protein is CSARDGGMIYNEQFF. J is TRBJ2-1 and V is TRBV20-1; D may be TRBD2 (6 bases). The CDR3 sequence is 15 residues long. Trimming stripped 0 bases from V and 4 bases from J, with 13 bases between. Germline V lookup: CDR1 DFQATT, CDR2 SNEGSKA (reference sequence).

This clonotype was seen repeatedly, ten times or more. This sequence joins TRBV24-1 and TRBJ1-5; unclear D gene. The CDR3 contains 14 residues. The germline V gene has CDR1 KGHDR and CDR2 SFDVKD. The V end was cut by 3 bases, the J end by 0 bases, with 5 bases between. The CDR3 DNA sequence: TGTGCCACCAGTGATCCCGATAGCAATCAGCCCCAGCATTTT. Its translation is CATSDPDSNQPQHF.

With respect to this clonotype: The junction differs from germline at one of its ends, possibly a read error. The chain recombines TRBV9 with TRBJ1-1; 9 nucleotides line up with TRBD1. Germline V gene data show CDR1 as SGDLS and CDR2 as YYNGEE. The length of the CDR3 is 16 residues. CDR3 sequence (DNA): TGTGCCAGCAGCCCATCTGCCGACAGGGGGAACACTGAAGCTTCCTTT. Protein: CASSPSADRGNTEASF.

In this sample, this clonotype turned up many times. The chain uses TRBV27 and TRBJ1-1; 8 nucleotides align to TRBD1. Trimming removed 5 bases from V and 4 bases from J; junction bases left unmatched: 6. The CDR3 sequence is 14 residues long. The germline CDR1 and CDR2 sequences are MNHEY and SMNVEV (reference sequence). CDR3 loop: CASSLDRGPTEAFF. Here the CDR3 DNA reads TGTGCCAGCAGTCTCGACAGGGGTCCCACTGAAGCTTTCTTT.

The CDR3 region is CASNPRDRLGAEAFF. The CDR3 coding sequence is TGTGCCAGCAACCCCCGGGACAGGCTTGGAGCTGAAGCTTTCTTT. The rearrangement uses TRBV12-3 or TRBV12-4 and TRBJ1-1; 8 bases agree with TRBD1. Trimming at V came to 7 bases and at J to 6 bases, leaving 13 bases not matched to a gene. This CDR3 contains 15 residues.

The chain has TRBV7-3 and TRBJ2-5; 13 bases are shared with TRBD2. Looked up from germline, CDR1 is SGHTA and CDR2 is FQGTGA. There are 17 residues in the CDR3. Trimming cost V 2 bases and J 1 base; bases outside gene matches: 4. This chain's CDR3 is CASSLGGTSGTQETQYF. The CDR3, as DNA: TGTGCCAGCAGCTTAGGGGGGACTAGCGGGACCCAAGAGACCCAGTACTTC.

V is TRBV27 and J is TRBJ1-6; D not certain. Germline-derived CDR1 and CDR2 are MNHEY and SMNVEV (reference sequence). The CDR3 spans 13 residues. Trimming stripped 6 bases from V and 4 bases from J, with 7 bases between. The CDR3 is CASRAGYNSPLHF. CDR3 nucleotides: TGTGCCAGCAGGGCGGGGTATAATTCACCCCTCCACTTT.

The chain recombines TRBV7-7 with TRBJ2-2; 10 positions match TRBD2. The CDR3 length is 15 residues. In germline, CDR1 is SSHAT, CDR2 FNYEAQ (reference sequence). With V trimmed by 5 bases and J by 4 bases, 4 bases remained unmatched. CDR3 sequence (DNA): TGTGCCAGCAGCCCTAGCGGGAGTCGCACCGGGGAGCTGTTTTTT. This codes for CASSPSGSRTGELFF.

There are many counts of this clonotype. This chain uses TRBV6-1 with TRBJ1-2; D remains ambiguous. The CDR3 is 15 residues long. The V gene's germline CDR1 is MNHNS and CDR2 SASEGT. V was shortened by 5 bases and J by 2 bases, with 15 bases between the two germline ends. CDR3 sequence: CASSKETLPNYGYTF. Written as DNA, the CDR3 is TGTGCCAGCAGTAAGGAGACATTGCCAAACTATGGCTACACCTTC.

About this clonotype itself: A much larger clonotype is one base distant, so this may be a read error. It is likely a read error, because the conserved phenylalanine at the end of the CDR3 is missing. The rearrangement uses TRBV28 and TRBJ1-2, with D maybe TRBD1 (6 bases). CDR1 and CDR2 from the germline V gene are MDHEN and SYDVKM. The CDR3 is 14 residues long. V was pared by 1 base and J by 4 bases, with 10 bases between. The CDR3 DNA is TGTGCCAGCAGTTTATTGGGGGCCGGCTATGGCTACACCCTC. It yields the protein CASSLLGAGYGYTL.

The genes are TRBV3-1 and TRBJ1-1; maybe TRBD1 (6 bases). V was pared by 4 bases and J by 6 bases, with 12 bases between. This CDR3 is built from 13 residues. Germline V gene data show CDR1 as LGHDT and CDR2 as YNNKEL (reference sequence). CDR3 sequence reads: CASSRTGPSEAFF. The CDR3 coding sequence is TGTGCCAGCAGCCGTACAGGGCCCTCTGAAGCTTTCTTT. The variable domain in full, completed from reference TRBV3-1 and TRBJ1-1, reads DTAVSQTPKYLVTQMGNDKSIKCEQNLGHDTMYWYKQDSKKFLKIMFSYNNKELIINETVPNRFSPKSPDKAHLNLHINSLELGDSAVYFCASSRTGPSEAFFGQGTRLTVV.

CDR3 nucleotides: TGTGCCTGGAGACCAACAGGAAAGGGCGAGCAGTACTTC. Residues: CAWRPTGKGEQYF. The chain carries TRBV30 and TRBJ2-7, with D possibly TRBD1 on 5 matching bases. Germline CDR1 and CDR2: GTSNPN and SVGIG (reference sequence). This CDR3 region has 13 residues. Trimming removed 3 bases at V and 6 bases at J, with 15 bases between. The whole variable domain, filled in from reference TRBV30 and TRBJ2-7, reads SQTIHQWPATLVQPVGSPLSLECTVEGTSNPNLYWYRQAAGRGLQLLFYSVGIGQISSEVPQNLSASRPQDRQFILSSKKLLLSDSGFYLCAWRPTGKGEQYFGPGTRLTVT.

This clonotype was counted a few times. The chain couples TRBV29-1 to TRBJ1-2; D may be TRBD1 (6 bases). Trimming removed 1 base at V and 4 bases at J, with 13 bases between. The CDR3 has 14 amino acids. Germline loops: CDR1 SQVTM, CDR2 ANQGSEA. This CDR3 reads CSVEVGGRAYGYTF. The CDR3 bases are TGCAGCGTTGAAGTCGGGGGGCGCGCCTATGGCTACACCTTC.

The chain has TRBV25-1 and TRBJ1-5, with D maybe TRBD1 (6 bases). This CDR3 has 14 residues. The germline CDR1 and CDR2 sequences are MGHDK and SYGVNS. Trimming removed 2 bases at V and 6 bases at J, with 11 bases between. CDR3 nucleotides: TGTGCCAGCAGTGAAAGCAGGGGCAGTCAGCCCCAGCATTTT. Translation gives CASSESRGSQPQHF.

V usage is TRBV27 and J usage is TRBJ1-5; D ambiguous. CDR1 and CDR2 from the germline V gene are MNHEY and SMNVEV (reference sequence). The CDR3 has 16 residues. Between the trimmed V and J ends, which lost 5 bases and 3 bases, there was a span of 17 bases. CDR3 bases: TGTGCCAGCAGTCCCTCTTACACTACCCTCAATCAGCCCCAGCATTTT. Residues: CASSPSYTTLNQPQHF.

This clonotype was seen more than once but under ten times. The chain recombines TRBV7-9 with TRBJ1-3; D is perhaps TRBD1 (6 bases). V dropped 2 bases and J dropped 0 bases, with 11 bases sitting between them. The CDR3 contains 16 residues. The germline V gene has CDR1 SEHNR and CDR2 FQNEAQ (reference sequence). The chain's CDR3 is CASSLPDRNSGNTIYF. The DNA for the CDR3 is TGTGCCAGCAGCTTACCCGACAGGAACTCTGGAAACACCATATATTTT.

The chain links TRBV7-3 to TRBJ2-1; 12 bases align to TRBD2. V was pared by 6 bases and J by 2 bases, with 5 bases of the junction left unmatched. CDR3 length equals 16 residues. Germline values: CDR1 SGHTA, CDR2 FQGTGA. CDR3 nucleotide sequence: TGTGCCAGCAGTTCCGCTAGCGGGAGGGCCTACAATGAGCAGTTCTTC. Its translation is CASSSASGRAYNEQFF.

This clonotype has only a few counts. This chain links TRBV29-1 with TRBJ2-7, with D unresolved. V was shortened by 4 bases and J by 0 bases, with 7 bases between the two germline ends. The CDR3 totals 12 residues. Per germline, CDR1 SQVTM and CDR2 ANQGSEA. Here the CDR3 DNA reads TGCAGCGTTGGTCATTTCTCCTACGAGCAGTACTTC. Its translation: CSVGHFSYEQYF.

This clonotype was counted many times. CDR3 DNA: TGTGCCAGCAGTTCCGTTCGTCAAGGAGCTAACTATGGCTACACCTTC. It codes for CASSSVRQGANYGYTF. The chain joins TRBV28 to TRBJ1-2; D is undetermined. The V gene's germline CDR1 is MDHEN and CDR2 SYDVKM. The CDR3 extends over 16 amino acids. Trimming left V 4 bases short and J 0 bases short, with 15 bases between.